A few counts support the clone carrying this T cell receptor beta chain. This entry is derived from a study of T-cell reconstitution after alpha-beta-depleted transplantation in children. Construction of the TCRbeta library involved unique molecular identifiers. One entry per CDR3 protein, called by TCRdb with MiXCR from the PCR reads. The sample records hundreds of thousands of distinct CDR3 sequences, about 12% being singletons. From germline, CDR1 is ENHRY and CDR2 SYGVKD. Unmatched junction bases numbered 11, after V lost 11 bases and J lost 4 bases. CDR3 length: 15 amino acids. This clonotype was obtained from a human donor who donated a stem cell graft to a child with acute lymphoblastic leukemia. Sequencing was performed on PBMCs from the stem cell graft donor, taken from the stem cell graft. V is TRBV10-3 and J is TRBJ2-5; 12 positions match TRBD1. CDR3 residues: CAGSSGTGGLETQYF. The CDR3 bases are TGTGCCGGGTCGTCCGGGACAGGGGGCTTAGAGACCCAGTACTTC.